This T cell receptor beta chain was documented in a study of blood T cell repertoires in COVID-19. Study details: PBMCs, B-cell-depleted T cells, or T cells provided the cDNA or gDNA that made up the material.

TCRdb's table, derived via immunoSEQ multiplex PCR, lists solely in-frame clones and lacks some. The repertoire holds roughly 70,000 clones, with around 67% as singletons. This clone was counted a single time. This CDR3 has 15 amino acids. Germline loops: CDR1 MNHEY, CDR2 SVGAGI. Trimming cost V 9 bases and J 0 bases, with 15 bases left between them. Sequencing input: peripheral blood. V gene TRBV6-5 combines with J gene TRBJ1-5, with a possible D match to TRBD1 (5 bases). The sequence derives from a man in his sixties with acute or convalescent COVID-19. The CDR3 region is CASGQEPHSNQPQHF. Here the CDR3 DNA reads TGTGCCAGTGGACAAGAACCCCATAGCAATCAGCCCCAGCATTTT.